The clone carrying this T cell receptor (beta chain) was seen at least ten times. The antigen is not known. The entry originates in a study of early T cells in non-severe SARS-CoV-2 infection. Study-level information: It was bulk RNA from unsorted whole blood that was sequenced, and the chains were unpaired. Broader study findings: CD4 and private specificities were missed by VDJdb matching, which favored anti-spike CD8 responses.

V lost 6 bases and J lost 0; bases outside the gene matches: 2. This CDR3 is built from 13 residues. Germline lookup yields CDR1 DFQATT and CDR2 SNEGSKA (reference sequence). Molecules of cDNA were individually given unique molecular identifiers that were attached to them. TCRdb re-called the 5' RACE reads with MiXCR, one entry per CDR3 protein. In the table there are 70,000 or so distinct CDR3 sequences, more than 10% of which are singletons. Material: whole blood. The V and J genes are TRBV20-1 and TRBJ2-7; 10 positions match TRBD2. This TCR was recovered from an adult who was a healthcare worker with PCR-confirmed SARS-CoV-2 infection or an uninfected control (not recorded which). CDR3 DNA sequence: TGCAGTGCCCGGACTAGCGGCTCCTACGAGCAGTACTTC. Its translation: CSARTSGSYEQYF.